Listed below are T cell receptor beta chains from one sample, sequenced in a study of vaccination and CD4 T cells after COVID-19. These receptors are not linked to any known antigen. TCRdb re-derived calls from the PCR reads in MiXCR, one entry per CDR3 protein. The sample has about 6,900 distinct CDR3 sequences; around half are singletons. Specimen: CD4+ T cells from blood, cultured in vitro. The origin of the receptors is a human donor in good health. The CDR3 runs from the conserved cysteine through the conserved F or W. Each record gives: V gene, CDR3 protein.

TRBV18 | CASSPPGDRGNYGYTF
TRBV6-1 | CASSRRGLFTDTQYF
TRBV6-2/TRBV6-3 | CASSYELGQGTLAKNIQYF
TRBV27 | CASSRLGVYGYTF
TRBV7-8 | CASSLPRVGGGNTGELFF
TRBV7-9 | CASTPGETYNSPLHF
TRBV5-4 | CASSLGIIGKQKAFF
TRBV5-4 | CASSLGGENTEAFF
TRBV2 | CASCLEKETQYF
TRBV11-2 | CASSSLRVPRGYTF
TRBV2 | CASSSGGAWEQFF
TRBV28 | CASSLSSGLVGNQPQHF
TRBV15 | CATSRSRSGNTIYF
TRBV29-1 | CSVEDPNGYTF
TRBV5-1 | CASSLGTSQETQYF
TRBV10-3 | CAISAGTLEGYTF
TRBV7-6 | CASSLAKGYEQYF
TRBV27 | CASSPMVFKGATTEAFF
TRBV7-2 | CASSLSGGAVYEQFF
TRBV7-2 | CASRLDRDRITNTEAFF
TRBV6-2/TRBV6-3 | CASSYSPPSPLHF
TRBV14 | CASSRSAGEAFYYGYTF
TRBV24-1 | CATSDFGLAGNEQFF
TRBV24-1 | CATSDPTGSDTQYF
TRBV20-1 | CSVGGLAGTGEQYF
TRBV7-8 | CASSFGSRTDTQYF
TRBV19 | CASSGEGGRNQPQHF
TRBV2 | CASSERLGVGTEAFF
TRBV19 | CASSIFEYGYTF
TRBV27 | CASSKTSAAYEQYF
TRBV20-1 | CSAFRRGTYNSPLHF
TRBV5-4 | CASSLLVPGGPYEQYF
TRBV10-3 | CAISLPTSGETSTDTQYF
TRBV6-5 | CASSSSTGATYEQYF
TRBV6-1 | CASSSTPTSAYNEQFF
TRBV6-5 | CASSYFSSGGILYF
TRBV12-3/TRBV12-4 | CASSLRRGAHRSNTGELFF
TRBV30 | CAWRSGYGAAPEAFF
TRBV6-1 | CASNGDRDYEQYF
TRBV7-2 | CASSYIAGGSHLETQYF
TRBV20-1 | CSARVQEETQYF
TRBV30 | CAWGLVYEQYF
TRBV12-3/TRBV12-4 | CASSLTSGRVNEQFF
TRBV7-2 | CASSAGLDGYTF
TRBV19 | CASSIRLQGGNQPQHF
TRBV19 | CASSIGPGEGRDTQYF
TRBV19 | CASKTDLWGTEAFF
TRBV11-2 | CASSSREGTEAFF
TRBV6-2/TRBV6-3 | CASRTWRGVSTSDTQYF
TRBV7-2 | CASSFSQGSNYGYTF
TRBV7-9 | CASSLARAKSVNGQYF
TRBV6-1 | CATIPRTGSGEQYF
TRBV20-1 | CSARGGNYGYTF